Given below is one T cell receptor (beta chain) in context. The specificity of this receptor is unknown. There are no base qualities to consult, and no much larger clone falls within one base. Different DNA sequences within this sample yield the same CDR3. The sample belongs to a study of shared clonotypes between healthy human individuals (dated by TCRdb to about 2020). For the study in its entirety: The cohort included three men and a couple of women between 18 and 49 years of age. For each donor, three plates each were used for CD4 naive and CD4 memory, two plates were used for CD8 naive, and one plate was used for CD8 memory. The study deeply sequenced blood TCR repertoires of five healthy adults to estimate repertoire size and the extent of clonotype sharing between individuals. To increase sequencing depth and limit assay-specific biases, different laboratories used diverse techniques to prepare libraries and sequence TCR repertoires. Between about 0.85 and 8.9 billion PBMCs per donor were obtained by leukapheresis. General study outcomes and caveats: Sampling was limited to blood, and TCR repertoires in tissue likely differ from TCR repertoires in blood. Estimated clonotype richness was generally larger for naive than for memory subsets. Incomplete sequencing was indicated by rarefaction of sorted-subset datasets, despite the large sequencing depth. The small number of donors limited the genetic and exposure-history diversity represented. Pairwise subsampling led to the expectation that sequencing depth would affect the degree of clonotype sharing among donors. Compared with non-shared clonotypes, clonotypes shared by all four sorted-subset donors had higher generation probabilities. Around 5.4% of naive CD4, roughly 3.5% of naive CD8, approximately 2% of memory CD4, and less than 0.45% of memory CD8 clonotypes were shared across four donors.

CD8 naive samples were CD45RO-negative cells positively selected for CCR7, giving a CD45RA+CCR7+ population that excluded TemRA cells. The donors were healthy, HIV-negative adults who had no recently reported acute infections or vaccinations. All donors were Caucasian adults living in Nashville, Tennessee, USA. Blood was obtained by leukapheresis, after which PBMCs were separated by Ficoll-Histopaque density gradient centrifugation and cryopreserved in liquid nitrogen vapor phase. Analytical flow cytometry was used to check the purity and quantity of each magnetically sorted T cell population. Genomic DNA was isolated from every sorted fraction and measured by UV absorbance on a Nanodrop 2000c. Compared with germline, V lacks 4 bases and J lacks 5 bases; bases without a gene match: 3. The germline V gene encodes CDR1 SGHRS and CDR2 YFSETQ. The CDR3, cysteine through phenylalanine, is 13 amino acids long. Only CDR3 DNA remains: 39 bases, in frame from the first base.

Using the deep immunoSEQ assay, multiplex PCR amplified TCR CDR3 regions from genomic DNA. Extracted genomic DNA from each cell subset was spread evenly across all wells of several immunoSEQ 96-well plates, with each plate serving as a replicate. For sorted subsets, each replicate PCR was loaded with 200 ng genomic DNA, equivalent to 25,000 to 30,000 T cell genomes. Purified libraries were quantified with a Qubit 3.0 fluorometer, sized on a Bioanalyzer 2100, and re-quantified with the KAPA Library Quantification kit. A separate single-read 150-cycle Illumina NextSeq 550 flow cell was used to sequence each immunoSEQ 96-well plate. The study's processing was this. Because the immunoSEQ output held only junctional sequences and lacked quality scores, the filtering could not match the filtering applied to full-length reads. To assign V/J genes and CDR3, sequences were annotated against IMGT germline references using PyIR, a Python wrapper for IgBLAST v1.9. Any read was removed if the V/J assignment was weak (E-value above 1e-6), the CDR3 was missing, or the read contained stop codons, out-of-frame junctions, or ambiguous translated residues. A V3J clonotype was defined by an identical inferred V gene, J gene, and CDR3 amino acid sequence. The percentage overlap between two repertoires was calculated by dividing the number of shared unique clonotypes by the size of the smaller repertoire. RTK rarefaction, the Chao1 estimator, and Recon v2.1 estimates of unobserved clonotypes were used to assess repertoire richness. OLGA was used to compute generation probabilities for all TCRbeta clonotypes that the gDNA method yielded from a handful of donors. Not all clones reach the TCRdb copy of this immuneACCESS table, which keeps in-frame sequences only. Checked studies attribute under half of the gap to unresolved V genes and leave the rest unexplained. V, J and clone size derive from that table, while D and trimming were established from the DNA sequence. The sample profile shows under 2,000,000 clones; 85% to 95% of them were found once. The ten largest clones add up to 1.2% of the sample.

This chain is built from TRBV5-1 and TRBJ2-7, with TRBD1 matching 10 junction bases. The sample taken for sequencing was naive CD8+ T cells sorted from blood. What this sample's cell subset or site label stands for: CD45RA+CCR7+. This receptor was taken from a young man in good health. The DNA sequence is TGCGCCAGCAGCACCGGGACAGGGGACGAGCAGTACTTC. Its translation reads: CASSTGTGDEQYF. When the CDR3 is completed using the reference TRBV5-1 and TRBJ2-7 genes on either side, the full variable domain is KAGVTQTPRYLIKTRGQQVTLSCSPISGHRSVSWYQQTPGQGLQFLFEYFSETQRNKGNFPGRFSGRQFSNSRSEMNVSTLELGDSALYLCASSTGTGDEQYFGPGTRLTVT.